This TCR beta chain was observed in a study of blood T cell repertoires in COVID-19. Whole-study context: PBMCs, B-cell-depleted T cells, or T cells provided the cDNA or gDNA that made up the material.

Original analysis: Cell counts per sample came from amplifying reference gene primers. Produced via immunoSEQ multiplex PCR; TCRdb's table is partial and in-frame only. V and J calls and clone size are given by that table; D and trimming were obtained from the DNA. Among around 320,000 clones listed, about 91% were seen once. The CDR3 has 14 residues. Per the germline V gene, CDR1 is MNHEY and CDR2 is SVGAGI. The V segment lost 8 bases and the J segment 6 bases; nucleotides outside the gene matches: 11. This chain joins TRBV6-5 and TRBJ1-1; 8 bases match TRBD1. The sample consisted of peripheral blood. The sequence came from a woman under 40 who had recovered from COVID-19. CDR3 DNA sequence: TGTGCCAGCCGTACGGACAGGGTCCTATCTGAAGCTTTCTTT. This sequence encodes CASRTDRVLSEAFF.